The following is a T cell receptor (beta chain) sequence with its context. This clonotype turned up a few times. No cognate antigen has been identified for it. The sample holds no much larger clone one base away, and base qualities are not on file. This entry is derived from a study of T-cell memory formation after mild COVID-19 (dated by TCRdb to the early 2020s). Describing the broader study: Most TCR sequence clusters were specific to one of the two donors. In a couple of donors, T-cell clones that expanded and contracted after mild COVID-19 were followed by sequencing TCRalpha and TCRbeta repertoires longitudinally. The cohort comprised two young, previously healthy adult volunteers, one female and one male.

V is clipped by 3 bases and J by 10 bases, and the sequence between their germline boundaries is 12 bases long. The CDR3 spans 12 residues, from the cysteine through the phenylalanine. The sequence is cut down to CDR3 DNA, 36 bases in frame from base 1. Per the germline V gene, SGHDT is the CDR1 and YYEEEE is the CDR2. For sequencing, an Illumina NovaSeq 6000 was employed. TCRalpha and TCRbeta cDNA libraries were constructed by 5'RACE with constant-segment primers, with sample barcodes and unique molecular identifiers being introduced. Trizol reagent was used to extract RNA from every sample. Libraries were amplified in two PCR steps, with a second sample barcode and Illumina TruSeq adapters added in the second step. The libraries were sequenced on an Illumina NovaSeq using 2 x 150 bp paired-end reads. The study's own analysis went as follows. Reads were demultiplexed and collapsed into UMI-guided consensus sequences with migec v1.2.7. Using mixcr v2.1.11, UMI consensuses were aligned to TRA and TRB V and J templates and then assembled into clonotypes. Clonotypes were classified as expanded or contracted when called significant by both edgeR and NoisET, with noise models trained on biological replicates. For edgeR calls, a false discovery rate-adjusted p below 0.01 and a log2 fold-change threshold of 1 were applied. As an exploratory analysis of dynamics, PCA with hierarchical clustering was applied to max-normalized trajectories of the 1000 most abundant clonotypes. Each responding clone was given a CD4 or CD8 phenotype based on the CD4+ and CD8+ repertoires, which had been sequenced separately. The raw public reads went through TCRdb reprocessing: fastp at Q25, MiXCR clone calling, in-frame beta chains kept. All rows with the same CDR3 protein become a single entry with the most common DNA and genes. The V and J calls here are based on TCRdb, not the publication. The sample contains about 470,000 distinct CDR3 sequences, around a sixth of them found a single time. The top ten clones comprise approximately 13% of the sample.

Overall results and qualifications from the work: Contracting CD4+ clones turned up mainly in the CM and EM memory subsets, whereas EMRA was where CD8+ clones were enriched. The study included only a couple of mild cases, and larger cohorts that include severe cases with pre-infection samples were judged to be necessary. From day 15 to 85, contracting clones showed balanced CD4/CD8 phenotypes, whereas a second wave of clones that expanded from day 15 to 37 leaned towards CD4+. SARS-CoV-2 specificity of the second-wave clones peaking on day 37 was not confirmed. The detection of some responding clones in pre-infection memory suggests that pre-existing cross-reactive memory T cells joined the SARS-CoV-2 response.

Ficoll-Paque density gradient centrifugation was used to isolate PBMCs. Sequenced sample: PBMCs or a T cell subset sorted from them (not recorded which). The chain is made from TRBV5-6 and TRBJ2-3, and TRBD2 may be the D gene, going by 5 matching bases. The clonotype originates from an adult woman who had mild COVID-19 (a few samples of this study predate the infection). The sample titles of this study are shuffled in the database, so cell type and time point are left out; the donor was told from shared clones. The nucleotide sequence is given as TGTGCCAGCAGCTCCCCCCCGGAGGCGCAGTATTTT. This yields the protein CASSSPPEAQYF.